A selection of T cell receptor beta chains follows, all from one sample in a study of long-term antiretroviral therapy in people with HIV. Some clones are missing from TCRdb's copy, which holds only in-frame ones; the method was immunoSEQ multiplex PCR. The sample yields almost 35,000 clones, around 94% seen once. Sample: unsorted PBMCs, taken approximately 5 years after starting antiretroviral therapy. These receptors all come from a woman aged 50 to 60 with HIV. Both conserved end residues are trimmed from each CDR3. Fields, in order: V gene, J gene, CDR3 protein.

v_call: TRBV7-9
j_call: TRBJ2-3
cdr3_aa: ASSPKGPDTQY

v_call: TRBV7-8
j_call: .
cdr3_aa: ASSLGTGPYEQY

v_call: TRBV10-1
j_call: TRBJ2-3
cdr3_aa: ASSGGQDTDTQY

v_call: TRBV6-6
j_call: TRBJ2-3
cdr3_aa: ASRGPTGGDTQY

v_call: TRBV7-9
j_call: TRBJ2-2
cdr3_aa: ASSLDSRGTGELF

v_call: TRBV9
j_call: TRBJ2-3
cdr3_aa: ASSSRTSGSTDTQY

v_call: TRBV7-3
j_call: TRBJ2-7
cdr3_aa: ASSLRTTGVAYEQY

v_call: TRBV4-1
j_call: TRBJ2-7
cdr3_aa: ASSQEAGRNYEQY

v_call: TRBV5-4
j_call: TRBJ2-3
cdr3_aa: ASSFRGGLTDTQY

v_call: TRBV2
j_call: TRBJ2-7
cdr3_aa: ASGGFYEQY

v_call: TRBV7-2
j_call: TRBJ1-2
cdr3_aa: ASSLSTGINYGYT

v_call: TRBV10-2
j_call: TRBJ1-3
cdr3_aa: ASSDGLARADTIY

v_call: TRBV19
j_call: TRBJ1-4
cdr3_aa: ASNKFLKAEKLF

v_call: TRBV5-4
j_call: TRBJ2-2
cdr3_aa: ASSLGSRGNTGELF

v_call: TRBV5-6
j_call: TRBJ2-3
cdr3_aa: ASRRTASTDTQY

v_call: TRBV11-3
j_call: TRBJ1-6
cdr3_aa: ASSLTGYSPLH

v_call: TRBV7-9
j_call: TRBJ2-5
cdr3_aa: ASSSGPGGRETQY

v_call: TRBV4-1
j_call: TRBJ1-6
cdr3_aa: ASSQPDRGDSPLH

v_call: TRBV5-6
j_call: TRBJ1-3
cdr3_aa: ASSLSSPGGNTIY

v_call: TRBV10-1
j_call: TRBJ2-3
cdr3_aa: ASSPRGGGTDTQY

v_call: TRBV4-3
j_call: TRBJ2-3
cdr3_aa: ASSQDYEDTQY

v_call: TRBV29-1
j_call: TRBJ2-7
cdr3_aa: SVGAGGTYEQY

v_call: TRBV2
j_call: TRBJ2-7
cdr3_aa: ASEDRGWYEQY

v_call: TRBV11-1
j_call: TRBJ2-1
cdr3_aa: ASSYERGGHNEQF

v_call: TRBV19
j_call: TRBJ1-2
cdr3_aa: ASSHDAGTDYGYT

v_call: TRBV7-2
j_call: TRBJ2-1
cdr3_aa: ASSSSGGATYNEQF

v_call: TRBV6-5
j_call: TRBJ2-7
cdr3_aa: ASKKPGHRYEQY

v_call: TRBV6-1
j_call: TRBJ1-5
cdr3_aa: ASSEYVGGSNQPQH

v_call: TRBV2
j_call: TRBJ1-2
cdr3_aa: ASSDRVVYGYT

v_call: TRBV5-6
j_call: TRBJ1-2
cdr3_aa: AGSKDARGNYGYT

v_call: TRBV30
j_call: TRBJ1-3
cdr3_aa: AWTGAGNTIY

v_call: TRBV25-1
j_call: TRBJ1-2
cdr3_aa: ASSDQVGLQGYT

v_call: TRBV7-9
j_call: TRBJ1-2
cdr3_aa: ASSPSGAYGYT

v_call: TRBV6-4
j_call: TRBJ2-1
cdr3_aa: ASRRGTSYNEQF

v_call: TRBV20-1
j_call: TRBJ1-5
cdr3_aa: SATRNGPQH

v_call: TRBV7-6
j_call: TRBJ2-7
cdr3_aa: ASSLEASGGYEQY

v_call: TRBV2
j_call: TRBJ2-7
cdr3_aa: ASREPGVLGYEQY

v_call: TRBV19
j_call: TRBJ2-7
cdr3_aa: ASSLQRWTATYEQY

v_call: TRBV6-5
j_call: TRBJ1-2
cdr3_aa: ASSTGQGIRGYT

v_call: TRBV5-1
j_call: TRBJ1-3
cdr3_aa: ASSLVTGNSGNTIY

v_call: TRBV27
j_call: TRBJ1-2
cdr3_aa: ASRDSRGTYGET

v_call: TRBV5-4
j_call: TRBJ2-7
cdr3_aa: ASSLDRALQY

v_call: TRBV30
j_call: TRBJ1-4
cdr3_aa: AARSPNEKLF